This entry lists 11 T cell receptor beta chains sequenced from one sample in a study of blood T cell repertoires in COVID-19 (dated by TCRdb to 2018 to 2021). The method behind the library was the immunoSEQ multiplex PCR assay. Drawn from immuneACCESS, this table holds only the in-frame rearrangements with V and J called that TCRdb kept. Clones are partly lost; checked studies trace under half to an unresolved V gene and leave the rest unexplained. Here the sample has around 400,000 clones; about 90% occur a single time. 2.3% of the sample comes from the top ten. Sequences were obtained from peripheral blood. The receptors here all came from a woman aged 60-70 years with COVID-19, enrolled during active disease.

The V gene is TRBV4-2, the J gene TRBJ2-7; TRBD2 matches at 11 bases. V lost 6 bases, J lost 4 bases, and 11 bases stayed unmatched. The CDR3 spans 16 residues. Germline lookup yields CDR1 LGHNA and CDR2 YNFKEQ. This chain's CDR3 is CASSHLAGGGMYEQYF. The CDR3 DNA is TGTGCCAGCAGTCATCTAGCGGGGGGCGGTATGTACGAGCAGTACTTC.

This chain connects TRBV24-1 to TRBJ2-1; 7 bases align to TRBD1. V shed 2 bases, J shed 6 bases, and the junction held 9 bases outside the gene matches. Germline V lookup: CDR1 KGHDR, CDR2 SFDVKD. This CDR3 is built from 16 residues. CDR3 coding DNA: TGTGCCACCAGTGATTCACGACAGGGACCCTCCAATGAGCAGTTCTTC. Translation gives CATSDSRQGPSNEQFF.

V usage is TRBV4-1 and J usage is TRBJ2-7; TRBD2 matches 12 bases. The V gene's germline CDR1 is MGHRA and CDR2 YSYEKL. The junction had 8 bases not matched to a gene; V was cut back by 2 bases and J by 0 bases. This CDR3 spans 18 amino acids. The DNA of the CDR3 is TGCGCCAGCAGCCAATCGACTAGCGGGGGTTTCCCCTCCTACGAGCAGTACTTC. Translated, it gives CASSQSTSGGFPSYEQYF.

The sample holds many counts of this clone. This rearrangement joins TRBV2 to TRBJ1-2, with 7 nucleotides matching TRBD1. V shed 3 bases and J 8 bases; nucleotides not matched to a gene: 9. The CDR3 contains 14 residues. The germline CDR1 and CDR2 sequences are SNHLY and FYNNEI. CDR3: CASSESRGYRGYTF. The CDR3 DNA reads TGTGCCAGCAGTGAGTCCAGGGGGTACCGCGGCTACACCTTC.

This chain uses TRBV7-9 with TRBJ1-3; 7 nucleotides align to TRBD1. CDR3 length: 15 residues. The ends lost 1 base at V and 7 bases at J; junction bases unmatched: 7. From germline, CDR1 is SEHNR and CDR2 FQNEAQ (reference sequence). The CDR3 region has the DNA TGTGCCAGCAGCTTAGGAGACGACAGGGACAACACCATATATTTT. It encodes CASSLGDDRDNTIYF.

This chain uses TRBV4-1 with TRBJ1-1; D is possibly TRBD1 (6 bases). Germline V gives CDR1 MGHRA, CDR2 YSYEKL. The CDR3 spans 15 residues. The V and J ends lost 1 base and 5 bases respectively, with 14 bases between them. This CDR3 reads CASSQGRGGSTEAFF. CDR3 nucleotide sequence: TGCGCCAGCAGCCAAGGGAGAGGGGGTAGTACTGAAGCTTTCTTT.

J is TRBJ1-4 and V is TRBV18; 8 bases match TRBD1. The V gene end was trimmed by 5 bases and the J gene end by 4 bases; junction bases not matched to a gene: 3. Germline V gene lookup returns CDR1 KGHSH and CDR2 LQKENI. The length of the CDR3 is 14 residues. In DNA, the CDR3 is TGTGCCAGCTCATCCGACAGGGGTAATGAAAAACTGTTTTTT. Its protein product is CASSSDRGNEKLFF.

The V call is TRBV2, the J call TRBJ2-7, with D perhaps TRBD1 (6 bases). The CDR3 runs to 15 residues. Trimming stripped 5 bases from V and 0 bases from J, with 14 bases between. Germline assignment: CDR1 SNHLY and CDR2 FYNNEI. CDR3 loop: CASSQGTGSSYEQYF. As DNA, the CDR3 is TGTGCCAGCAGTCAAGGTACAGGGAGCTCCTACGAGCAGTACTTC.

The CDR3 DNA sequence: TGTGCCAGCAGTGTGGGACTTCAGAACACCGGGGAGCTGTTTTTT. It encodes CASSVGLQNTGELFF. The chain joins TRBV2 to TRBJ2-2; a possible D gene is TRBD2 (6 bases). Germline values: CDR1 SNHLY, CDR2 FYNNEI. Trimming left V 4 bases short and J 1 base short, with 10 bases between. The CDR3 is 15 residues long.

The rearrangement links TRBV5-1 to TRBJ1-6, with 8 bases lining up with TRBD1. This CDR3 has 14 residues. Germline V gene sequence: CDR1 SGHRS, CDR2 YFSETQ. V was pared by 8 bases and J by 5 bases, with 6 bases of the junction left unmatched. The CDR3, as DNA: TGCGCCAGTGGAAGACAGGGGAATAATTCACCCCTCCACTTT. This encodes CASGRQGNNSPLHF.

This chain connects TRBV3-1 (or the pseudogene TRBV3-2) to TRBJ2-7; no definite D call. Germline CDR1 reads LGHDT; CDR2 reads YNNKEL (reference sequence). Trimming pared 4 bases from V and 1 base from J, leaving 14 bases between. The CDR3 contains 15 residues. The CDR3 here is CASSLNPGGSYEQYF. The CDR3 nucleotides read TGTGCCAGCAGCCTCAACCCTGGCGGTTCCTACGAGCAGTACTTC.